The 27 T cell receptor beta chains presented below share a single source sample, sequenced in a study of blood T cell repertoires in COVID-19. Sequencing used immunoSEQ multiplex PCR; TCRdb keeps in-frame clones, though not all of them. The data show around 53,000 clones, roughly 76% seen once. Sequencing was carried out using peripheral blood. The source is a man aged 50 to 60 with active or convalescent COVID-19.

The V and J genes are TRBV5-1 and TRBJ1-2, with 7 positions matching TRBD1. Germline V gene lookup returns CDR1 SGHRS and CDR2 YFSETQ. V lost 4 bases to trimming and J lost 8 bases; unmatched junction nucleotides: 8. The CDR3 has 13 amino acids. The CDR3 is CASSLRQGTGYTF. In nucleotides, the CDR3 is TGCGCCAGCAGCCTGAGACAGGGAACGGGCTACACCTTC.

The chain carries TRBV5-6 and TRBJ2-5; D might be TRBD2 (5 bases). CDR1 and CDR2 (germline): SGHDT, YYEEEE. With 0 bases removed from V and 4 bases from J, the gap between germline ends came to 16 bases. The CDR3 is 16 amino acids. DNA of the CDR3: TGTGCCAGCAGCTTGGGAACCTCTCCAGCGGTAGAGACCCAGTACTTC. It yields the protein CASSLGTSPAVETQYF.

CDR3 region: CASSLANNEQFF. The CDR3 DNA sequence: TGTGCCAGCAGCTTAGCCAACAATGAGCAGTTCTTC. This sequence joins TRBV11-1 and TRBJ2-1; D gene unclear. Trimming stripped 0 bases from V and 5 bases from J, with 2 bases between. Germline V gene data show CDR1 as SGHAT and CDR2 as FQDESV (reference sequence). The CDR3 sequence is 12 residues long.

The J gene is TRBJ1-5, the V gene TRBV19, with 7 positions matching TRBD1. The CDR3 length is 12 residues. The ends lost 8 bases at V and 7 bases at J; junction bases unmatched: 5. Germline V gene lookup returns CDR1 LNHDA and CDR2 SQIVND (reference sequence). CDR3 sequence (DNA): TGTGCCAGTGGGACAGTATCCCAGCCCCAGCATTTT. As protein: CASGTVSQPQHF.

The CDR3 loop is CASSEGWRVNIQYF. The CDR3 DNA sequence: TGTGCCAGCAGTGAAGGATGGAGGGTAAACATTCAGTACTTC. This chain connects TRBV6-1 to TRBJ2-4; D is possibly TRBD2 (6 bases). Germline V lookup: CDR1 MNHNS, CDR2 SASEGT. Trimming removed 1 base from V and 6 bases from J, with 10 bases in between. The CDR3 spans 14 residues.

The gene calls are TRBV2 and TRBJ2-2, with 8 bases aligning to TRBD1. Germline values: CDR1 SNHLY, CDR2 FYNNEI. This CDR3 region has 15 residues. The V gene end was trimmed by 7 bases and the J gene end by 1 base; junction bases not matched to a gene: 5. CDR3 bases: TGTGCCAGCAAACAAGACAGGGGGAACACCGGGGAGCTGTTTTTT. Its protein product is CASKQDRGNTGELFF.

This clone has only a few counts. The chain uses TRBV7-7 and TRBJ2-2; D is unresolved. V was cut by 4 bases and J by 6 bases, with 9 bases left in between. The germline gives CDR1 SSHAT, CDR2 FNYEAQ (reference sequence). The CDR3 runs 13 residues. CDR3 region: CASSSSRSGELFF. Here the CDR3 DNA reads TGTGCCAGCAGCTCCTCCCGGTCCGGGGAGCTGTTTTTT. The full variable domain, in which reference TRBV7-7 and TRBJ2-2 provide the parts outside the CDR3, is GAGVSQSPRYKVTKRGQDVTLRCDPISSHATLYWYQQALGQGPEFLTYFNYEAQPDKSGLPSDRFSAERPEGSISTLTIQRTEQRDSAMYRCASSSSRSGELFFGEGSRLTVL.

Only a few counts were recorded for this clone. V usage is TRBV28 and J usage is TRBJ1-2; no clear D gene. V was shortened by 2 bases and J by 2 bases, with 3 bases between the two germline ends. Germline CDR1 reads MDHEN; CDR2 reads SYDVKM. The CDR3 sequence is 12 residues long. The CDR3 protein is CASSLQNYGYTF. CDR3 nucleotide sequence: TGTGCCAGCAGTTTACAAAACTATGGCTACACCTTC.

V is TRBV18 and J is TRBJ1-2; no firm D call. Germline values: CDR1 KGHSH, CDR2 LQKENI. The CDR3 is made up of 16 amino acids. V was shortened by 3 bases and J by 8 bases, with 22 bases between the two germline ends. CDR3 in DNA: TGTGCCAGCTCACCCCAGCCCCCCGGGGTCCCCGAGGGCTACACCTTC. Protein sequence: CASSPQPPGVPEGYTF.

In DNA form, the CDR3 reads TGTGCCACCAGCAGAGGGGGCGGGGACTATGGCTACACCTTC. The encoded protein is CATSRGGGDYGYTF. This sequence joins TRBV15 and TRBJ1-2; TRBD1 might be the D (5 bases). The CDR3 covers 14 residues. Deletions cut 1 base from V and 3 bases from J, with 9 bases between. The germline V gene has CDR1 LNHNV and CDR2 YYDKDF (reference sequence).

This clone came up once. This chain joins TRBV9 and TRBJ1-3; D not resolved. V gave up 2 bases and J gave up 0 bases, with 15 bases separating them. The CDR3 is 17 amino acids. CDR1 SGDLS and CDR2 YYNGEE come from the germline V gene. The CDR3 sequence is CASSVQATSYSGNTIYF. Written as DNA, the CDR3 is TGTGCCAGCAGCGTTCAGGCGACATCGTACTCTGGAAACACCATATATTTT.

The rearrangement uses TRBV5-1 and TRBJ2-7; 13 bases map to TRBD2. Per germline, CDR1 SGHRS and CDR2 YFSETQ. After removal of 7 bases from V and 7 bases from J, the junction contained 8 bases not matched to a gene. The CDR3 runs to 14 residues. CDR3 DNA sequence: TGCGCCAGCGAAAGGACTAGCGGGAGAGGAGAGCAGTACTTC. It encodes CASERTSGRGEQYF.

This chain uses TRBV4-1 with TRBJ2-5; 12 bases are a match to TRBD2. The CDR3 totals 16 residues. Looked up from germline, CDR1 is MGHRA and CDR2 is YSYEKL. The V and J ends lost 2 bases and 7 bases, in that order; junction bases with no gene match: 8. As DNA, the CDR3 is TGCGCCAGCAGCCAACTTCTAGCGGGAGGGCCCGGGACCCAGTACTTC. Its protein product is CASSQLLAGGPGTQYF.

This clone was seen a handful of times. The chain uses TRBV5-1 and TRBJ2-2; possibly TRBD1 for D (6 bases). V lost 3 bases, J lost 4 bases, and 13 bases lay in between. The CDR3 length is 15 residues. Germline loops: CDR1 SGHRS, CDR2 YFSETQ. In nucleotides, the CDR3 is TGCGCCAGCAGCTGGGACAATATAGGCACCGGGGAGCTGTTTTTT. Translated, it gives CASSWDNIGTGELFF.

There are a few counts of this clone. CDR3 in amino acids: CANQETGLGTQYF. DNA of the CDR3: TGTGCCAACCAGGAGACAGGGCTCGGGACCCAGTACTTC. This chain joins TRBV2 and TRBJ2-5; 7 nucleotides agree with TRBD1. Germline V CDR1 and CDR2: SNHLY, FYNNEI. With 10 bases clipped from V and 7 bases from J, the junction kept 12 bases outside the gene matches. The CDR3 loop spans 13 amino acids.

The chain recombines TRBV25-1 with TRBJ1-1; 10 nucleotides agree with TRBD1. This CDR3 is built from 17 residues. Trimming took 7 bases from V and 0 from J; bases not matched to a gene: 11. CDR1 is MGHDK and CDR2 is SYGVNS in the germline V gene. CDR3 nucleotide sequence: TGTGCCAGCAAGGACGGGACAGGGGTCGTCATGAACACTGAAGCTTTCTTT. Translating gives CASKDGTGVVMNTEAFF.

This clone was counted between two and nine times. The rearrangement uses TRBV6-6 and TRBJ2-3, with D uncertain. The CDR3 runs to 16 residues. Per the germline V gene, CDR1 is MNHNY and CDR2 is SVGAGI (reference sequence). The ends were cut back, 0 bases at V and 2 bases at J, with 12 bases in the middle. The CDR3 bases are TGTGCCAGCAGTTACTCGAATATAGCCTTCACAGATACGCAGTATTTT. Protein product: CASSYSNIAFTDTQYF.

This clone was detected a few times. The V gene is TRBV19, the J gene TRBJ1-2, with D maybe TRBD1 (6 bases). The CDR3 is 19 amino acids. CDR1 and CDR2 (germline): LNHDA, SQIVND (reference sequence). Deletions cut 0 bases from V and 3 bases from J, with 23 bases between. CDR3: CASSIDLGPTGQTDYGYTF. CDR3 nucleotides: TGTGCCAGTAGTATAGATTTGGGCCCCACCGGACAGACTGACTATGGCTACACCTTC.

The sample holds a few counts of this clone. The V gene is TRBV28, the J gene TRBJ2-1; TRBD2 matches at 10 bases. The germline V gene has CDR1 MDHEN and CDR2 SYDVKM. This CDR3 comprises 17 residues. V shed 4 bases and J 6 bases; nucleotides not matched to a gene: 12. This CDR3 is CASSSDRTGTSVNEQFF. For the CDR3, the DNA is TGTGCCAGCAGTTCAGACCGCACCGGGACTAGCGTCAATGAGCAGTTCTTC.

This clone occurred a few times. This rearrangement joins TRBV9 to TRBJ2-6; a weak D match, TRBD2 (6 bases). The germline V gene encodes CDR1 SGDLS and CDR2 YYNGEE. Trimming removed 5 bases at V and 0 bases at J, with 18 bases between. This CDR3 is 18 amino acids long. The CDR3 loop is CASSSPGTQASGANVLTF. For the CDR3, the DNA is TGTGCCAGCAGTTCCCCCGGGACTCAGGCCTCTGGGGCCAACGTCCTGACTTTC.

This clone was detected only a few times. This chain links TRBV19 with TRBJ1-2, with D uncertain. The V gene lost 6 bases and the J gene lost 3 bases, with 8 bases spanning the gap. Per germline, CDR1 LNHDA and CDR2 SQIVND (reference sequence). The CDR3 is made up of 12 amino acids. For the CDR3, the DNA is TGTGCCAGTAGCTCCACGGACTATGGCTACACCTTC. This gives the protein CASSSTDYGYTF.

The chain is built from TRBV7-9 and TRBJ2-4; D possibly corresponds to TRBD2 (5 bases). V was cut by 7 bases and J by 0 bases, with 16 bases left in between. The CDR3 covers 16 residues. CDR1 is SEHNR, CDR2 FQNEAQ, per germline (reference sequence). The CDR3 sequence: CASNQMVGRAKNIQYF. As DNA, the CDR3 is TGTGCCAGCAACCAGATGGTAGGGAGAGCCAAAAACATTCAGTACTTC.

The V gene is TRBV6-6, the J gene TRBJ1-4; 9 bases line up with TRBD1. The length of the CDR3 is 15 residues. Germline CDR1 is MNHNY and CDR2 is SVGAGI (reference sequence). The V and J ends lost 2 bases and 7 bases, in that order; junction bases with no gene match: 5. The CDR3 is CASSYMDRGSEKLFF. The CDR3, as DNA: TGTGCCAGCAGTTACATGGACAGGGGATCTGAAAAACTGTTTTTT.

This clone was detected a few times. The V and J genes are TRBV12-5 and TRBJ2-1, with TRBD2 matching 9 bases. The CDR3 consists of 14 residues. Germline CDR1 LGHNT, CDR2 FRNRAP. Losses at the gene ends were 6 bases for V and 9 bases for J; bases not matched to a gene: 9. CDR3 nucleotide sequence: TGTGCTAGTGGGACTAGCGGCCGACAGGGTGAGCAGTTCTTC. This gives the protein CASGTSGRQGEQFF.

This clone was picked up a small number of times. The chain has TRBV6-6 and TRBJ1-3; 9 positions match TRBD1. From germline, CDR1 is MNHNY and CDR2 SVGAGI (reference sequence). Trimming removed 5 bases from V and 3 bases from J; junction bases left unmatched: 5. The CDR3 spans 15 residues. In DNA form, the CDR3 reads TGTGCCAGCAGTCCCACAGGGGGCTTTGGAAACACCATATATTTT. Its translation: CASSPTGGFGNTIYF.

This sequence joins TRBV7-2 and TRBJ2-7, with 10 positions matching TRBD1. CDR3 length equals 15 residues. Germline-derived CDR1 and CDR2 are SGHTA and FQGNSA. V lost 5 bases and J lost 9; bases outside the gene matches: 13. The CDR3: CASSRNPGTGDGQYF. CDR3 DNA: TGTGCCAGCAGCCGTAACCCCGGGACAGGGGACGGGCAGTACTTC.

The rearrangement joins TRBV12-3 or TRBV12-4 to TRBJ2-7; TRBD1 might be the D (5 bases). The CDR3 is 13 residues long. V gave up 5 bases and J gave up 2 bases, with 10 bases separating them. CDR3 protein: CASSLGHAYEQYF. CDR3 sequence (DNA): TGTGCCAGCAGTCTCGGACACGCCTACGAGCAGTACTTC.